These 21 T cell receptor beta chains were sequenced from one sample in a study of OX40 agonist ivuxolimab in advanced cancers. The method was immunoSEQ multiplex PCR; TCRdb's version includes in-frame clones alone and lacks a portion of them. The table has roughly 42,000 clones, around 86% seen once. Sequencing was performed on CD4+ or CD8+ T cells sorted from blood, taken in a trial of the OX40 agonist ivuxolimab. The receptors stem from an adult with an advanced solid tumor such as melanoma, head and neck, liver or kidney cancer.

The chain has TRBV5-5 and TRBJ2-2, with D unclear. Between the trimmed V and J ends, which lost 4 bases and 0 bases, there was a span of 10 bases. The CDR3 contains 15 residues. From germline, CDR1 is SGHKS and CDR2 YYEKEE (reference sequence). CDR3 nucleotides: TGTGCCAGCAGCCCCCTGACGCCGAACACCGGGGAGCTGTTTTTT. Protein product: CASSPLTPNTGELFF.

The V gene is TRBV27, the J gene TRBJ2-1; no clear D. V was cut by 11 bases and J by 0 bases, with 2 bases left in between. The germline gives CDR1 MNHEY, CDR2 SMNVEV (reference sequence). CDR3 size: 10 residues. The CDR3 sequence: CAGSYNEQFF. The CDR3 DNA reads TGTGCCGGCTCCTACAATGAGCAGTTCTTC.

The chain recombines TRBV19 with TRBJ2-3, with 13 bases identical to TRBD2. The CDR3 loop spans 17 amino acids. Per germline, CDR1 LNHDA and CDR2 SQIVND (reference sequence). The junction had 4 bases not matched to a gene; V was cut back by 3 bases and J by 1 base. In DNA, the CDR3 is TGTGCCAGTAGTATGATTGGGACTAGCGGGGGCACAGATACGCAGTATTTT. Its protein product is CASSMIGTSGGTDTQYF. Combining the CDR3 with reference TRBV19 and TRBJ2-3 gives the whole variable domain DGGITQSPKYLFRKEGQNVTLSCEQNLNHDAMYWYRQDPGQGLRLIYYSQIVNDFQKGDIAEGYSVSREKKESFPLTVTSAQKNPTAFYLCASSMIGTSGGTDTQYFGPGTRLTVL.

The CDR3 loop reads CASKGVDPYEQYF. The CDR3 DNA is TGTGCCAGCAAGGGAGTAGACCCCTACGAGCAGTACTTC. The chain employs TRBV2 and TRBJ2-5, with D possibly matching TRBD2 (5 bases). TRBJ2-7 explains the end of the DNA better; the J call may be wrong. Looked up from germline, CDR1 is SNHLY and CDR2 is FYNNEI. The CDR3 runs 13 residues.

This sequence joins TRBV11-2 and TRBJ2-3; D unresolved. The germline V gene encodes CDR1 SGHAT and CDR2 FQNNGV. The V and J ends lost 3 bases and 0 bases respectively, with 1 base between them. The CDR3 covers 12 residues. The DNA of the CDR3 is TGTGCCAGCAGCTTTAGCACAGATACGCAGTATTTT. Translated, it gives CASSFSTDTQYF.

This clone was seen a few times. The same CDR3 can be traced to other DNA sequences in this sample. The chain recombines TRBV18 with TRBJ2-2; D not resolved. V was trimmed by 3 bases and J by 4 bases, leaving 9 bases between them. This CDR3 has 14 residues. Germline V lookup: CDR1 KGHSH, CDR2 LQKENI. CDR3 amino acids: CASSPPSGTGELFF. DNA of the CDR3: TGTGCCAGCTCACCGCCATCGGGCACCGGGGAGCTGTTTTTT.

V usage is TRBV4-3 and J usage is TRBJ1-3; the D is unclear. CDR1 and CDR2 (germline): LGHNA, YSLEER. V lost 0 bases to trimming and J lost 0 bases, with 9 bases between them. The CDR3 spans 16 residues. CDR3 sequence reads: CASSQDDGYSGNTIYF. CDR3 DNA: TGCGCCAGCAGCCAAGATGACGGGTACTCTGGAAACACCATATATTTT.

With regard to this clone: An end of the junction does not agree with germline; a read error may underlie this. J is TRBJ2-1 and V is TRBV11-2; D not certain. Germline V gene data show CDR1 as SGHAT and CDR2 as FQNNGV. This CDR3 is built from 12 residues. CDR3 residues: CASSLEYNEQFF. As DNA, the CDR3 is TGTGCCAGCAGCCTAGAGTACAATGAGCAGTTCTTC.

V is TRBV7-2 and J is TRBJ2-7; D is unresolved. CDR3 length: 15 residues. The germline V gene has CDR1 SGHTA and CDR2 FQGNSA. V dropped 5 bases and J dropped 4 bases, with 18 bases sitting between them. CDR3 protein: CASSGTKGYRYEQYV. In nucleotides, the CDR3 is TGTGCCAGCAGCGGAACCAAAGGGTATCGGTACGAGCAGTACGTC.

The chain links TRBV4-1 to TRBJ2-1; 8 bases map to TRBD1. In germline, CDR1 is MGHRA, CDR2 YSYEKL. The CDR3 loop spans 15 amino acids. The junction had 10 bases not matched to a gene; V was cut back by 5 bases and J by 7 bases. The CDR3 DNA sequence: TGCGCCAGCAGCTCGGACAGGGTTTCGTTGAATGAGCAGTTCTTC. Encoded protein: CASSSDRVSLNEQFF.

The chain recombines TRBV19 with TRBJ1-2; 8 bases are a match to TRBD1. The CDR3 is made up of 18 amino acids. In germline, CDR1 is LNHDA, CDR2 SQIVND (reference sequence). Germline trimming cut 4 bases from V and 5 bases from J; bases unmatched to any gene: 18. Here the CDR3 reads CASSTRPIRQGLFYGYTF. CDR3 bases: TGTGCCAGTAGTACCCGCCCTATTCGACAGGGGCTCTTTTATGGCTACACCTTC. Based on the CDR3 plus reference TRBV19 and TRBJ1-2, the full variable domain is DGGITQSPKYLFRKEGQNVTLSCEQNLNHDAMYWYRQDPGQGLRLIYYSQIVNDFQKGDIAEGYSVSREKKESFPLTVTSAQKNPTAFYLCASSTRPIRQGLFYGYTFGSGTRLTVV.

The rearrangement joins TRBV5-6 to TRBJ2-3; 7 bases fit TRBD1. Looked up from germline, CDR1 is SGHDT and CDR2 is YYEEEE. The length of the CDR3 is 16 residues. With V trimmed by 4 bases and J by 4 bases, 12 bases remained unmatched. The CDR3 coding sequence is TGTGCCAGCAGCCGACAGGGAGTTTCCATGGCAGATACGCAGTATTTT. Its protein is CASSRQGVSMADTQYF.

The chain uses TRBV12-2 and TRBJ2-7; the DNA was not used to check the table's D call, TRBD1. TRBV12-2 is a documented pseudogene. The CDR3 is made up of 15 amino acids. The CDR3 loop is CASRLYHRADYEQYV. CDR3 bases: TGTGCAAGTCGCCTATACCACAGGGCTGACTACGAGCAGTACGTC.

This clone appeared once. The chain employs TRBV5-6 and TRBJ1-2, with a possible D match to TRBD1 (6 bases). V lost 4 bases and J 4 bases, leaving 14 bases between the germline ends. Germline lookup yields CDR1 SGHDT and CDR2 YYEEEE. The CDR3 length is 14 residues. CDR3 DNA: TGTGCCAGCAGCCCCCAGGGGTCCCTCTATGGCTACACCTTC. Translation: CASSPQGSLYGYTF.

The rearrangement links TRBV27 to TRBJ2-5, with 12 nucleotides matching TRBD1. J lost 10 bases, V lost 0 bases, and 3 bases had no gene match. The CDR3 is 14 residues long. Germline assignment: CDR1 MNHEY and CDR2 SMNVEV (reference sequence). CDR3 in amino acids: CASSLSGTGGIQYF. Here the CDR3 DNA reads TGTGCCAGCAGTTTATCAGGGACAGGGGGCATCCAGTACTTC.

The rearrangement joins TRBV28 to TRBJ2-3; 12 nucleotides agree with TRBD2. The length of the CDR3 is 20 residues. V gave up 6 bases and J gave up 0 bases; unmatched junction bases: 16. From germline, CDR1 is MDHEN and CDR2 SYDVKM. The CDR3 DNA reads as TGTGCCAGCAGCCTACCGACTAGCGGGGGCAAAGTGTATAGCACAGATACGCAGTATTTT. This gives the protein CASSLPTSGGKVYSTDTQYF.

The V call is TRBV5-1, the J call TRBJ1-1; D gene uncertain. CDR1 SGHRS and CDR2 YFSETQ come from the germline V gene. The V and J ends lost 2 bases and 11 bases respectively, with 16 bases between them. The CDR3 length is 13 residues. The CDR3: CASSFDGSVGAFF. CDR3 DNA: TGCGCCAGCAGCTTTGACGGATCGGTCGGGGCTTTCTTT.

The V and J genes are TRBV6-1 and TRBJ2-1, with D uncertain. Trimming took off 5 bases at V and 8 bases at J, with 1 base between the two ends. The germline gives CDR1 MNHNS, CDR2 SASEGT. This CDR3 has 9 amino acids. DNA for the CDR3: TGTGCCAGCAGTCATGAGCAGTTCTTC. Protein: CASSHEQFF.

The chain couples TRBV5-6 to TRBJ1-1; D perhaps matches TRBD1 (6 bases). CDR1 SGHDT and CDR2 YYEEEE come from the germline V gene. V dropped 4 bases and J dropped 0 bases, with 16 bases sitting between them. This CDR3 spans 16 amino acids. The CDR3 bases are TGTGCCAGCAGCCTGACGGGGGGCGCGGTGAACACTGAAGCTTTCTTT. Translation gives CASSLTGGAVNTEAFF.

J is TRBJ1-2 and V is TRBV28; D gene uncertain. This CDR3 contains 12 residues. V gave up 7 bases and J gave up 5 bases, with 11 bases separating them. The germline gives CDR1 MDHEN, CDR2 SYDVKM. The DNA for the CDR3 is TGTGCCAGCATGGAAGGCCCATATGGCTACACCTTC. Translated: CASMEGPYGYTF.

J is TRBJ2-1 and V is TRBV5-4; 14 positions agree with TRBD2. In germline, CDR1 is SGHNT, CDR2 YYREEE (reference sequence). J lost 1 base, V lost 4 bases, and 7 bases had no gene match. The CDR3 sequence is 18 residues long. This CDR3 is CASSPGLAGAHSYNEQFF. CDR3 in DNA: TGTGCCAGCAGCCCGGGACTAGCGGGGGCCCATTCCTACAATGAGCAGTTCTTC.